The next 22 T cell receptor beta chains were all read from a single sample in a study of cytomegalovirus exposure and HLA in healthy donors. Researchers ran the PCR with 60 Vbeta and 13 Jbeta primers. Some clones are missing from TCRdb's copy, which holds only in-frame ones; the method was immunoSEQ multiplex PCR. This sample has 150,000 to 200,000 clones; 70% to 80% occur once, and the top ten carry more than 1.5%. What was sequenced was PBMCs. Receptor source: a woman aged 45-60 years in good health and CMV-seronegative.

The J gene is TRBJ1-3, the V gene TRBV5-1, with D possibly matching TRBD1 (6 bases). This CDR3 has 14 amino acids. Germline V CDR1 and CDR2: SGHRS, YFSETQ. V lost 4 bases and J lost 0, with 8 bases in between. The CDR3 sequence is CASSQQGSGNTIYF. The CDR3 DNA follows: TGCGCCAGCAGCCAACAGGGCTCTGGAAACACCATATATTTT.

This CDR3 is CASSPGDFTGELFF. CDR3 bases: TGTGCCAGCTCACCAGGGGACTTCACCGGGGAGCTGTTTTTT. V gene TRBV18 combines with J gene TRBJ2-2; possibly TRBD2 for D (6 bases). The length of the CDR3 is 14 residues. The V gene's germline CDR1 is KGHSH and CDR2 LQKENI. Trimming shortened V by 2 bases and J by 4 bases, and 8 bases separated the two germline ends.

The rearrangement joins TRBV25-1 to TRBJ1-2; unclear D gene. V was pared by 4 bases and J by 0 bases, with 9 bases between. The CDR3 runs 14 residues. CDR1 and CDR2 (germline): MGHDK, SYGVNS. DNA for the CDR3: TGTGCCAGCAGTGCCGCCAACTCTAACTATGGCTACACCTTC. Protein sequence: CASSAANSNYGYTF.

The V and J genes are TRBV18 and TRBJ2-3, with 7 bases fitting TRBD1. V lost 5 bases to trimming and J lost 0 bases; unmatched junction nucleotides: 2. This CDR3 contains 14 residues. CDR1 is KGHSH and CDR2 is LQKENI in the germline V gene. The CDR3 region is CASSSQGSTDTQYF. The CDR3 DNA is TGTGCCAGCTCATCACAGGGGAGCACAGATACGCAGTATTTT.

V usage is TRBV7-3 and J usage is TRBJ1-6, with D unclear. Trimming stripped 5 bases from V and 8 bases from J, with 10 bases between. The CDR3 runs to 13 residues. Germline V CDR1 and CDR2: SGHTA, FQGTGA. The CDR3 bases are TGTGCCAGCAGCGACCAGGTGGATTCACCCCTCCACTTT. It codes for CASSDQVDSPLHF.

The chain employs TRBV28 and TRBJ2-7, with TRBD2 as a possible D gene (6 bases). This CDR3 region has 11 residues. CDR1 is MDHEN, CDR2 SYDVKM, per germline. Trimming took 8 bases from V and 3 from J, leaving 8 bases between them. CDR3 sequence (DNA): TGTGCCAGCGGGAGGAACTACGAGCAGTACTTC. Residues: CASGRNYEQYF.

Here the CDR3 reads CASSQGGRFGYTF. The CDR3, as DNA: TGCGCCAGCAGCCAAGGGGGCCGATTTGGCTACACCTTC. The genes are TRBV4-1 and TRBJ1-2; D is perhaps TRBD1 (5 bases). The CDR3 totals 13 residues. In germline, CDR1 is MGHRA, CDR2 YSYEKL. V gave up 1 base and J gave up 7 bases, with 10 bases separating them.

The CDR3 DNA follows: TGTGCCAGCAGCCTTGGAAACACCATATATTTT. Encoded protein: CASSLGNTIYF. The chain recombines TRBV6-1 with TRBJ1-3, with D uncertain. The CDR3 is 11 amino acids. The germline CDR1 and CDR2 sequences are MNHNS and SASEGT. Trimming removed 6 bases at V and 3 bases at J, with 3 bases between.

This chain uses TRBV5-1 with TRBJ1-1; possible D gene TRBD1, 5 bases. The V end was cut by 4 bases, the J end by 0 bases, with 10 bases between. The germline V gene encodes CDR1 SGHRS and CDR2 YFSETQ. The CDR3 is made up of 14 amino acids. Here the CDR3 DNA reads TGCGCCAGCAGCATTAGGGGAATGAACACTGAAGCTTTCTTT. Its translation is CASSIRGMNTEAFF.

The rearrangement links TRBV19 to TRBJ2-5; tentatively, D is TRBD1 (5 bases). The CDR3 covers 14 residues. In germline, CDR1 is LNHDA, CDR2 SQIVND (reference sequence). Deletions cut 10 bases from V and 5 bases from J, with 20 bases between. The CDR3 nucleotides read TGTGCCACCCTGGGGCAGGGATGGTTGGAGACCCAGTACTTC. Amino acid sequence: CATLGQGWLETQYF. The full variable domain, its missing parts supplied by reference TRBV19 and TRBJ2-5, is DGGITQSPKYLFRKEGQNVTLSCEQNLNHDAMYWYRQDPGQGLRLIYYSQIVNDFQKGDIAEGYSVSREKKESFPLTVTSAQKNPTAFYLCATLGQGWLETQYFGPGTRLLVL.

This clone showed up just a few times. The chain recombines TRBV27 with TRBJ2-7, with D unresolved. The V gene's germline CDR1 is MNHEY and CDR2 SMNVEV (reference sequence). There are 14 residues in the CDR3. Trimming removed 5 bases at V and 2 bases at J, with 13 bases between. The CDR3 loop reads CASSPTTLAYEQYF. The CDR3 DNA sequence: TGTGCCAGCAGTCCGACGACCCTAGCCTACGAGCAGTACTTC.

The genes are TRBV19 and TRBJ1-5, with a possible D match to TRBD1 (6 bases). Trimming removed 3 bases at V and 4 bases at J, with 13 bases between. The CDR3 is made up of 15 amino acids. Germline lookup yields CDR1 LNHDA and CDR2 SQIVND (reference sequence). The CDR3 DNA is TGTGCCAGTAGTATGGCGGGGGCGGATAATCAGCCCCAGCATTTT. This sequence encodes CASSMAGADNQPQHF.

This clone came up a few times. The chain combines TRBV6-1 with TRBJ1-4, with D hard to call. The V end was cut by 7 bases, the J end by 5 bases, with 17 bases between. This CDR3 has 15 amino acids. The germline CDR1 and CDR2 sequences are MNHNS and SASEGT. The CDR3 DNA follows: TGTGCCAGCAAAAAATATACAGTCACAAATGAAAAACTGTTTTTT. Amino acid sequence: CASKKYTVTNEKLFF.

This chain joins TRBV19 and TRBJ1-5; TRBD1 might be the D (5 bases). The V gene's germline CDR1 is LNHDA and CDR2 SQIVND (reference sequence). This CDR3 is built from 15 residues. The germline V and J ends were trimmed by 1 base and 0 bases, with 7 bases remaining between them. In DNA, the CDR3 is TGTGCCAGTAGTATAGGACAGAATAGCAATCAGCCCCAGCATTTT. Amino acid sequence: CASSIGQNSNQPQHF.

This clone was detected only once. The chain's CDR3 is CASSFEGVPYGYTF. For the CDR3, the DNA is TGTGCCAGCAGTTTTGAAGGAGTCCCCTATGGCTACACCTTC. The chain uses TRBV28 and TRBJ1-2, with D unclear. The CDR3 is 14 residues long. Deletions cut 3 bases from V and 4 bases from J, with 12 bases between. The germline V gene has CDR1 MDHEN and CDR2 SYDVKM.

This chain joins TRBV7-3 and TRBJ2-7; a weak D match, TRBD2 (7 bases). The CDR3 has 16 amino acids. V was shortened by 6 bases and J by 2 bases, with 20 bases between the two germline ends. The germline V gene encodes CDR1 SGHTA and CDR2 FQGTGA. CDR3 sequence: CASSLEGGGHPYEQYF. The CDR3 DNA reads as TGTGCCAGCAGTCTCGAAGGGGGAGGGCACCCCTACGAGCAGTACTTC.

This chain's CDR3 is CASSLGAGINHYEQYF. In nucleotides, the CDR3 is TGTGCCAGCAGCTTAGGGGCAGGAATAAACCACTACGAGCAGTACTTC. V and J are TRBV7-2 and TRBJ2-7; D remains ambiguous. V was clipped by 1 base and J by 3 bases, with 16 bases between them. Germline-derived CDR1 and CDR2 are SGHTA and FQGNSA. The CDR3 length is 16 residues.

J is TRBJ2-7 and V is TRBV28; tentatively, D is TRBD2 (5 bases). The length of the CDR3 is 13 residues. Germline values: CDR1 MDHEN, CDR2 SYDVKM. The V end lost 6 bases, the J end lost 4 bases, and 13 bases lay between the germline ends. CDR3 in DNA: TGTGCCAGCAGAACGGGATCGAGATACGAGCAGTACTTC. It translates to CASRTGSRYEQYF.

This rearrangement joins TRBV4-1 to TRBJ2-4, with D possibly matching TRBD1 (5 bases). Trimming shortened V by 2 bases and J by 1 base, and 15 bases separated the two germline ends. Germline V gene lookup returns CDR1 MGHRA and CDR2 YSYEKL. The length of the CDR3 is 17 residues. The CDR3 region is CASSQLVAGMAKNIQYF. The CDR3 DNA reads as TGCGCCAGCAGCCAATTAGTTGCAGGGATGGCCAAAAACATTCAGTACTTC.

This clone appeared a single time. The J gene is TRBJ2-2, the V gene TRBV5-4; 9 bases line up with TRBD1. CDR1 and CDR2 from the germline V gene are SGHNT and YYREEE (reference sequence). The CDR3 is 16 amino acids. J was trimmed by 1 base and V by 4 bases; bases with no gene match: 5. The CDR3 nucleotides are TGTGCCAGCAGCCCTGGGACAGGGCGGAACACCGGGGAGCTGTTTTTT. This encodes CASSPGTGRNTGELFF.

This clone was seen only once. The chain couples TRBV19 to TRBJ2-1; D remains ambiguous. Trimming removed 7 bases at V and 2 bases at J, with 12 bases between. Germline CDR1 reads LNHDA; CDR2 reads SQIVND (reference sequence). The CDR3 runs 14 residues. The CDR3 region is CASTPSLTYNEQFF. The CDR3 DNA sequence: TGTGCCAGTACCCCTAGTCTAACCTACAATGAGCAGTTCTTC.

The rearrangement uses TRBV18 and TRBJ2-5; TRBD2 matches 9 bases. The V and J ends lost 3 bases and 1 base, in that order; junction bases with no gene match: 0. The CDR3 spans 14 residues. Germline V gives CDR1 KGHSH, CDR2 LQKENI. The CDR3 DNA is TGTGCCAGCTCACCGACTAGCGGCCAAGAGACCCAGTACTTC. It specifies CASSPTSGQETQYF.